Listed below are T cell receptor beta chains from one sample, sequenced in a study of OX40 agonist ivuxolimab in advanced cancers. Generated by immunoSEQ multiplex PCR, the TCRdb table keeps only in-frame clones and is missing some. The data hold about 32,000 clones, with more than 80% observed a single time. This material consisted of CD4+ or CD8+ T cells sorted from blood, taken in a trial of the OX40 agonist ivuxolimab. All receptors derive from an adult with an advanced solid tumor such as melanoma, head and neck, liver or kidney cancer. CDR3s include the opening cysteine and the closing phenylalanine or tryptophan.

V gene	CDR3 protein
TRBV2	CASSPDRGGYNEQFF
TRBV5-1	CASSPTGPRGGSQETQYF
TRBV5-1	CASSLYRANTEAFF
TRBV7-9	CASSLVGNSYNEQFF
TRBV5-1	CASSENTGELFF
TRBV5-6	CASSYRQVRNQPQHF
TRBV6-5	CASSNDRTGSTEAFF
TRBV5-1	CASSPNGNYEQYF
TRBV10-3	CAISEKGETQYF
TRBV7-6	CASRADPSNSGNTIYF
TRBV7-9	CASSLDTSTDTQYF
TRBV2	CASSVQNTGELFF
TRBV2	CASTNDRGRTEAFF
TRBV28	CASSLGADLYQPQHF
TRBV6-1	CASTRQGTIDTQYF
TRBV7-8	CASSLGEGRLVAKNIQYF
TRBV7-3	CASSTRQSTEAFF
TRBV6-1	CASNVGLRTPLHF
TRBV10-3	CAISVGVRTEAFF
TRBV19	CASSIGAGGLADTQYF
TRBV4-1	CASSQDGRGSGETQYF
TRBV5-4	CASSLGRPSGANVLTF
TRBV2	CASRQGQNTGELFF
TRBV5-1	CASSPNEETQYF
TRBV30	CAGFIGQASLNTEAFF
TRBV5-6	CASSVGQGTDTQYF
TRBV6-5	CASSYGGDSTEAFF
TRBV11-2	CASSLDPRLAGESYEQYF
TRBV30	CAWTGRSEAFF
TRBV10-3	CAISAGGSYSNQPQHF
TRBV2	CASSEYVGMGEKLFF
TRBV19	CASSPGLSPVRQQFF
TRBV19	CASSLSGGPTSYEQYF
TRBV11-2	CASSLVAGGAADTQYF
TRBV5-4	CASSSRRQGAREQYF